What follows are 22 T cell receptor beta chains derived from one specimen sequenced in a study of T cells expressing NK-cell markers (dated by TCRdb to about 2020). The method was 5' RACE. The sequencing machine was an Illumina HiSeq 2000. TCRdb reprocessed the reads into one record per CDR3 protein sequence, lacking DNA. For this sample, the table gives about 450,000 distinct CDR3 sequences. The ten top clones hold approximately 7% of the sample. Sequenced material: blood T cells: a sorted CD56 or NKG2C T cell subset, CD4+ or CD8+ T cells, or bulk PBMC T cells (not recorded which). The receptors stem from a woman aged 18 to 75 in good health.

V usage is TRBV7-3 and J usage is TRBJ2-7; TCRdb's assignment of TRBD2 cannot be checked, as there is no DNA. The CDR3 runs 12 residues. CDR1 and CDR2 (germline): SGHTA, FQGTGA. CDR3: CASSDYGSEQYF.

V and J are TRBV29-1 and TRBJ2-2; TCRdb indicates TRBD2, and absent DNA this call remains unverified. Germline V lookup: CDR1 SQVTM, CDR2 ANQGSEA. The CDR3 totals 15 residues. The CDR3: CSVNGLTTDTGELFF.

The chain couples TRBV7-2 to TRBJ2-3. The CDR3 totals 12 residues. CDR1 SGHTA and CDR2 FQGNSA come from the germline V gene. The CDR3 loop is CASSVRGDTQYF.

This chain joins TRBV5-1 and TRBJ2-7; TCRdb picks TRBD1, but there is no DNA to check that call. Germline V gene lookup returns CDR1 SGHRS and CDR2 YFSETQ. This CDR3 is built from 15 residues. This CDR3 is CASSLGGQGMVEQYF.

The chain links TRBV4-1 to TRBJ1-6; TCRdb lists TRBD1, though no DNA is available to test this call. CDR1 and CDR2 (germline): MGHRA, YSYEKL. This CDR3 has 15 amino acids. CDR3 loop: CASSRSGTDNSPLHF.

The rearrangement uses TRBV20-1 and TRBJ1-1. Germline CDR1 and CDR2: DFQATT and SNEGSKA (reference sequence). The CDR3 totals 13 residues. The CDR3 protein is CSARKSLNTEAFF.

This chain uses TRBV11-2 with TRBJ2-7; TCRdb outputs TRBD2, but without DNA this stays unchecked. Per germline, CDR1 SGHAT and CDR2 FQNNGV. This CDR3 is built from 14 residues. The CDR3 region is CASSLVAGADEQYF.

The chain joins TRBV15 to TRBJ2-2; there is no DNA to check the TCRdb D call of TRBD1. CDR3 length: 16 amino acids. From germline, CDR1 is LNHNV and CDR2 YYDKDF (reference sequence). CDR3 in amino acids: CATSRGGALNTGELFF.

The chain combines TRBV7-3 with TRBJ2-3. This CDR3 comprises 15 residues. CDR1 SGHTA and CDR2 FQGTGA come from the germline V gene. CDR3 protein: CASSPSTRGTDTQYF. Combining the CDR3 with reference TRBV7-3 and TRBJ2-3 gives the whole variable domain GAGVSQTPSNKVTEKGKYVELRCDPISGHTALYWYRQSLGQGPEFLIYFQGTGAADDSGLPNDRFFAVRPEGSVSTLKIQRTERGDSAVYLCASSPSTRGTDTQYFGPGTRLTVL.

The CDR3 loop reads CSARTGATEAFF. This chain uses TRBV20-1 with TRBJ1-1; lacking DNA, the TRBD1 call made by TCRdb goes unchecked. CDR1 is DFQATT and CDR2 is SNEGSKA in the germline V gene (reference sequence). This CDR3 contains 12 residues.

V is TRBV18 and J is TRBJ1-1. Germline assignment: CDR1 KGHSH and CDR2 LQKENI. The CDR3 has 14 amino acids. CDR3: CASSQRDANTEAFF.

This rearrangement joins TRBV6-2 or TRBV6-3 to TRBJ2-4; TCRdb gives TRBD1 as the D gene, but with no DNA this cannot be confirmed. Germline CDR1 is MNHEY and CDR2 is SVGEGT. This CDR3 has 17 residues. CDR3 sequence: CASSNQGWGEAKNIQYF.

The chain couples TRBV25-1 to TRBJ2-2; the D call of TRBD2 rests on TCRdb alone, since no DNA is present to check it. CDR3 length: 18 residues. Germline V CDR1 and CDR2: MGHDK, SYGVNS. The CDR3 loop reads CASSARWASGVHTGELFF.

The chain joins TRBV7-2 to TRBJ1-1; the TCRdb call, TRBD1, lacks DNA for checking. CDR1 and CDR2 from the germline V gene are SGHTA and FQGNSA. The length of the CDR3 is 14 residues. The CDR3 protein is CASSPPWANPEAFF.

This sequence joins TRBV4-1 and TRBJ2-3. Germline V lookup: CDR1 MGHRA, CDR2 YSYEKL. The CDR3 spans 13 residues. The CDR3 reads CASSQGFINTQYF.

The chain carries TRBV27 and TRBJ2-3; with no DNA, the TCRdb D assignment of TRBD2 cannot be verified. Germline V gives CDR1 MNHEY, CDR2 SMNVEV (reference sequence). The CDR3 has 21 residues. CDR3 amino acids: CASSWSGQHPSGPGSTDTQYF.

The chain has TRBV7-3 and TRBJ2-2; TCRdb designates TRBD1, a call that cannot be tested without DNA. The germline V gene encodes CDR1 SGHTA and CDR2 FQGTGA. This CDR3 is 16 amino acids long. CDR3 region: CASSLSGTINTGELFF.

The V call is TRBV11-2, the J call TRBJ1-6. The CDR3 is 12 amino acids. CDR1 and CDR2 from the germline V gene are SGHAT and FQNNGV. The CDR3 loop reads CASSLLSSPLHF.

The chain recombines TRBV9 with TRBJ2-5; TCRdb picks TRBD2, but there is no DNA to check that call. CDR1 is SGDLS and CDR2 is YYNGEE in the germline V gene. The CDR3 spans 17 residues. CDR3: CASSVPEDRAGRETQYF.

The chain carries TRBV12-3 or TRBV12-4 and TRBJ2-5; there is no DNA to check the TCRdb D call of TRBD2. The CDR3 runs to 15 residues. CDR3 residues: CASNPTSGAQETQYF.

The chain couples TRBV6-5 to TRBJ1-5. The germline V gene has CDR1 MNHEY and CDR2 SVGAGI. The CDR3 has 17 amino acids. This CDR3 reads CASSYIGGQGTNQPQHF.

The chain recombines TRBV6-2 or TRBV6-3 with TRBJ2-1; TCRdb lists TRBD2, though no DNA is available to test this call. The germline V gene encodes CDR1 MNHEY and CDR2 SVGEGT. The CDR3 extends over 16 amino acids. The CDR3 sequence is CASITPGGSSYNEQFF.